Listed below are T cell receptor beta chains from one sample, sequenced in a study of blood T cells in healthy people across ages. Each CDR3 protein gets one entry after TCRdb re-called the 5' RACE reads with MiXCR. The repertoire holds some 930,000 distinct CDR3 sequences, with approximately 32% as singletons. The sample also formed part of further work on T cells of mothers and their children.

The specimen was blood. The origin of the receptors is a woman in her thirties or forties in good health. Each CDR3 is given with its conserved first and last residue. The D gene is left open where the match is weak. Size tells how often a clone was seen (once, few, many) or the class of an expanded clone, and some rows leave it out.

j_call v_call clone_size d_call cdr3_aa cdr3_nt
TRBJ1-1 TRBV7-2 . . CASSLQGLGNTEAFF TGTGCCAGCAGCTTACAAGGGTTAGGGAACACTGAAGCTTTCTTT
TRBJ2-5 TRBV11-3 . . CASSSNPDPSGEQYF TGTGCCAGCAGCTCGAACCCCGACCCGAGTGGTGAGCAGTACTTC
TRBJ2-7 TRBV2 . . CASSELRGSKQYF TGTGCCAGCAGTGAACTTAGGGGTTCCAAGCAGTACTTC
TRBJ1-4 TRBV7-2 . TRBD1 CASSLVQGLEEKLFF TGTGCCAGCAGCTTAGTACAGGGGTTGGAGGAAAAACTGTTTTTT
TRBJ1-1 TRBV9 . . CASSGGSQAFF TGTGCCAGCAGCGGGGGGAGTCAGGCTTTCTTT
TRBJ1-1 TRBV29-1 . . CSVATWVRRDTEAFF TGCAGCGTTGCTACGTGGGTGAGGCGGGACACTGAAGCTTTCTTT
TRBJ2-3 TRBV7-3 . TRBD2 CASSQWGTSGSDTQYF TGTGCCAGCAGCCAATGGGGGACTAGCGGTTCAGATACGCAGTATTTT
TRBJ2-3 TRBV7-2 many . CASSLTGGRTDTQYF TGTGCCAGCAGCTTAACCGGGGGCCGCACAGATACGCAGTATTTT
TRBJ1-1 TRBV12-3/TRBV12-4 . . CASSFGGGRGTEAFF TGTGCCAGCAGTTTCGGAGGGGGTAGGGGCACTGAAGCTTTCTTT
TRBJ1-1 TRBV30 . . CAWTGWVNTEAFF TGTGCCTGGACAGGGTGGGTGAACACTGAAGCTTTCTTT
TRBJ2-3 TRBV7-2 . . CASSHLSSDTQYF TGTGCCAGCAGCCACCTTTCCTCAGATACGCAGTATTTT
TRBJ1-1 TRBV4-2 many TRBD1 CASSRDRDEAFF TGTGCCAGCAGCAGGGACAGGGATGAAGCTTTCTTT
TRBJ1-2 TRBV5-1 many . CASSLGQYNYGYTF TGCGCCAGCAGCTTGGGACAATACAACTATGGCTACACCTTC
TRBJ1-5 TRBV9 . . CANSVDGTDQPQHF TGTGCCAACAGCGTAGACGGGACCGATCAGCCCCAGCATTTT
TRBJ2-1 TRBV30 . TRBD1 CAWRARGLLWQFF TGTGCCTGGAGGGCTAGGGGGCTCTTGTGGCAGTTCTTC
TRBJ1-5 TRBV6-6 few . CASSPVYPPQHF TGTGCCAGCAGTCCCGTTTATCCGCCCCAGCATTTT
TRBJ2-7 TRBV7-3 many . CASSLSPGQYYEQYF TGTGCCAGCAGCTTAAGCCCTGGACAGTACTACGAGCAGTACTTC
TRBJ2-5 TRBV6-5 many . CASTGIGETQYF TGTGCCAGCACCGGGATTGGGGAGACCCAGTACTTC
TRBJ1-5 TRBV7-2 . TRBD1 CASSSGGQGVGNQPQHF TGTGCCAGCAGCTCAGGGGGACAGGGGGTCGGCAATCAGCCCCAGCATTTT
TRBJ1-2 TRBV7-9 many . CASSSDSPYGYTF TGTGCCAGCAGTTCGGACAGTCCCTATGGCTACACCTTC
TRBJ2-5 TRBV7-3 . . CASSFWQGGTQYF TGTGCCAGCAGCTTTTGGCAGGGTGGGACCCAGTACTTC
TRBJ2-1 TRBV20-1 many TRBD2 CSARDPGLAGGHKEQFF TGCAGTGCTAGAGATCCGGGACTAGCGGGGGGGCATAAGGAGCAGTTCTTC
TRBJ1-1 TRBV28 . . CASSLLGRDTEAFF TGTGCCAGCAGTTTATTAGGCAGGGACACTGAAGCTTTCTTT
TRBJ1-5 TRBV6-2/TRBV6-3 few TRBD1 CASSITGGASNQPQHF TGTGCCAGCAGTATTACAGGGGGTGCTAGCAATCAGCCCCAGCATTTT
TRBJ1-4 TRBV20-1 . . CSAREVGTDNEKLFF TGCAGTGCTAGAGAGGTCGGGACGGATAATGAAAAACTGTTTTTT
TRBJ2-3 TRBV9 few . CASSVGGPTDTQYF TGTGCCAGCAGCGTAGGAGGTCCCACAGATACGCAGTATTTT
TRBJ2-7 TRBV29-1 many TRBD1 CSVIPGTGGSYEQYF TGCAGCGTCATCCCAGGGACAGGGGGCTCCTACGAGCAGTACTTC
TRBJ1-2 TRBV7-2 . . CASSLLGAMNKGYTF TGTGCCAGCAGCTTGTTGGGGGCGATGAATAAGGGATACACCTTC
TRBJ1-3 TRBV4-3 . . CASSQDRFSGNTIYF TGCGCCAGCAGCCAAGATCGTTTCTCTGGAAACACCATATATTTT
TRBJ2-6 TRBV18 few . CASSPPAGANVLTF TGTGCCAGCTCACCACCGGCTGGGGCCAACGTCCTGACTTTC
TRBJ2-1 TRBV5-5 few TRBD2 CASSPGPGRGGSYNEQFF TGTGCCAGCAGCCCAGGACCGGGGCGGGGGGGCTCCTACAATGAGCAGTTCTTC
TRBJ1-2 TRBV6-6 many . CASSYSTGSNYGYTF TGTGCCAGCAGTTACTCGACGGGATCCAACTATGGCTACACCTTC
TRBJ2-7 TRBV28 . . CASNSLRYEQYF TGTGCCAGCAATTCCCTCAGGTACGAGCAGTACTTC
TRBJ1-2 TRBV28 few TRBD1 CASSPSTGSYGYTF TGTGCCAGCAGTCCATCGACAGGGAGCTATGGCTACACCTTC
TRBJ2-7 TRBV3-1 . . CASSLASGSSPYEQYF TGTGCCAGCAGCCTAGCTTCGGGATCGAGTCCCTACGAGCAGTACTTC
TRBJ1-2 TRBV20-1 . TRBD1 CSASARDRGTLDGYTF TGCAGTGCTAGTGCCCGGGACAGGGGGACGCTGGATGGCTACACCTTC
TRBJ1-2 TRBV28 few TRBD1 CASSPGQGAIGYTF TGTGCCAGCAGTCCCGGACAGGGGGCAATTGGCTACACCTTC
TRBJ2-5 TRBV28 many TRBD1 CASSPSGGRRKTQYF TGTGCCAGCAGCCCATCAGGGGGCCGGAGAAAGACCCAGTACTTC
TRBJ1-2 TRBV12-3/TRBV12-4 many . CASSAQTGVSYGYTF TGTGCCAGCAGCGCCCAGACCGGGGTATCCTATGGCTACACCTTC
TRBJ2-1 TRBV9 . TRBD2 CASSAVLAASYNEQFF TGTGCCAGCAGCGCAGTTCTAGCGGCCTCCTACAATGAGCAGTTCTTC
TRBJ2-1 TRBV7-2 . . CASSLRGAGAWNEQFF TGTGCCAGCAGCTTAAGAGGCGCTGGGGCTTGGAATGAGCAGTTCTTC
TRBJ2-5 TRBV5-1 . . CASSLGGWGREETQYF TGCGCCAGCAGCTTGGGAGGATGGGGGAGAGAAGAGACCCAGTACTTC
TRBJ1-1 TRBV20-1 few . CSAREGGGYTEAFF TGCAGTGCTAGAGAAGGAGGAGGATACACTGAAGCTTTCTTT
TRBJ2-4 TRBV20-1 many . CSARDRRSLKNIQYF TGCAGTGCTAGAGATCGTCGGAGTTTGAAGAACATTCAGTACTTC
TRBJ2-2 TRBV5-1 . . CASSLIGGSTGELFF TGCGCCAGCAGCTTGATAGGGGGGAGCACCGGGGAGCTGTTTTTT
TRBJ2-7 TRBV7-2 few . CASSLAQAGEQYF TGTGCCAGCAGCTTAGCCCAGGCGGGCGAGCAGTACTTC
TRBJ1-1 TRBV6-6 many . CASSYRALNTEAFF TGTGCCAGCAGTTACAGGGCACTGAACACTGAAGCTTTCTTT
TRBJ1-4 TRBV5-1 . TRBD1 CASSKADRGQGLFF TGCGCCAGCAGCAAAGCGGACAGGGGGCAAGGACTGTTTTTT